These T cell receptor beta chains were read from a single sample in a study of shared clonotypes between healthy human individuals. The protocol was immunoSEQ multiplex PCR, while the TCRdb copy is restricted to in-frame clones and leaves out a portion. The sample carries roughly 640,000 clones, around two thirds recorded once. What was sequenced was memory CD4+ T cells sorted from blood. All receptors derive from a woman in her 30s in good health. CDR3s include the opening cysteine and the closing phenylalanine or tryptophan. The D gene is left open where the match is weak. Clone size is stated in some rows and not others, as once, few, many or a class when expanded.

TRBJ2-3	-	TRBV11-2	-	TGTGCCAGCAGTCAGACTGGGGGCACAGATACGCAGTATTTT	CASSQTGGTDTQYF
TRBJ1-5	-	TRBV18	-	TGTGCCAGCTCAGGGAGGCCAGGCGATCAGCCCCAGCATTTT	CASSGRPGDQPQHF
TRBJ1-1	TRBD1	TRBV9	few	TGTGCCAGCAGCGTAGTAGGGGACAGGGGTAAAACTGAAGCTTTCTTT	CASSVVGDRGKTEAFF
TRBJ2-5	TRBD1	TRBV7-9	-	TGTGCCAGCAGCTTGACAGGGTCCCAAGAGACCCAGTACTTC	CASSLTGSQETQYF
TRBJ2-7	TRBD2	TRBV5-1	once	TGCGCCAGCAGCTTGGGACCTGCTGCGGGAGCCCAAGAGCAGTACTTC	CASSLGPAAGAQEQYF
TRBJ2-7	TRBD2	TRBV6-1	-	TGTGCCAGCAGTGATTCGGGACTAGTGTTATCCTACGAGCAGTACTTC	CASSDSGLVLSYEQYF
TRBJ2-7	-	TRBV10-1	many	TGCGCCAGCAGTGAGTCCGGACAGATCTACGAGCAGTACTTC	CASSESGQIYEQYF
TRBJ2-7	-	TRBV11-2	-	TGTGCCAGCAGCCACGGTACCGGGTTAGAGCAGTACTTC	CASSHGTGLEQYF
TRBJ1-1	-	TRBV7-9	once	TGTGCCAGCACCCCAAGTGCAGGACGGTACACTGAAGCTTTCTTT	CASTPSAGRYTEAFF
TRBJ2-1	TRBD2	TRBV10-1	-	TGCGCCAGCAGTGAGACGATAGCGGGACCTAGCGATGAGCAGTTCTTC	CASSETIAGPSDEQFF
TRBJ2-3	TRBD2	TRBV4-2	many	TGTGCCAGCAGAAGCGGGAGTGGAGATACGCAGTATTTT	CASRSGSGDTQYF
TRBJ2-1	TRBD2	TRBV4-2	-	TGTGCCAGCAGCCACCTAAGCGGGAGGGCCTTTCATGAGCAGTTCTTC	CASSHLSGRAFHEQFF
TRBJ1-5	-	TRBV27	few	TGTGCCAGCAGACCTCAGGGTCGCAATCAGCCCCAGCATTTT	CASRPQGRNQPQHF
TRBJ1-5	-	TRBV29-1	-	TGCAGCGTTAGGTCAGATTATAGCAATCAGCCCCAGCATTTT	CSVRSDYSNQPQHF
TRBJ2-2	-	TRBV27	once	TGTGCCAGCCTCCCCGCGAACACCGGGGAGCTGTTTTTT	CASLPANTGELFF
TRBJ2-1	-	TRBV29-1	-	TGCAGCGCTGAAGGGCAGTTTGTTGGTGATGAGCAGTTCTTC	CSAEGQFVGDEQFF
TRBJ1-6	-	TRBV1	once	TGCACCAGCAGGGGGAGGAGACATAATTCACCCCTCCACTTT	CTSRGRRHNSPLHF
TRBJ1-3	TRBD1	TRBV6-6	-	TGTGCCAGCAGTATCGACAGGGGGCGCGCGGGAAACACCATATATTTT	CASSIDRGRAGNTIYF
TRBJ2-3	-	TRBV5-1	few	TGCGCCAGCAGCCCGACTGACCGTACTAGCACAGATACGCAGTATTTT	CASSPTDRTSTDTQYF
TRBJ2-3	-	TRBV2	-	TGTGCCACCTCGTGGGGTACTACGCAGTATTTT	CATSWGTTQYF
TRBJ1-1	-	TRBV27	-	TGTGCCAGCAGTCCCCGCCAGAACACTGAAGCTTTCTTT	CASSPRQNTEAFF
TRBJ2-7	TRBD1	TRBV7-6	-	TGTGCCAGCAGCCTTACAGGGGGATTTGGGTACGAGCAGTACTTC	CASSLTGGFGYEQYF
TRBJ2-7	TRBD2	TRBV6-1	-	TGTGCCAGCACTCCGGGGGGGTCAGCCTCCTACGAGCAGTACTTC	CASTPGGSASYEQYF
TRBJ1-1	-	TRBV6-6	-	TGTGCCAGCAGTTACTCCATGGTGACTGAAGCTTTCTTT	CASSYSMVTEAFF
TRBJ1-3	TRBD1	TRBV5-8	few	TGTGCCAGCAGCCCTCGGACAGGCATCTCTGGAAACACCATATATTTT	CASSPRTGISGNTIYF
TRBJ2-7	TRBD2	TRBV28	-	TGTGCCATATCCCTGGGGACTAGCGGATCCTACGAGCAGTACTTC	CAISLGTSGSYEQYF
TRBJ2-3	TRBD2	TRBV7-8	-	TGTGCCAGCAGCTTAACCAGCGGGAGAGGTTACGATACGCAGTATTTT	CASSLTSGRGYDTQYF
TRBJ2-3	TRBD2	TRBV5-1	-	TGCGCCAGCAGCTCTAGCGGGGCAGATACGCAGTATTTT	CASSSSGADTQYF
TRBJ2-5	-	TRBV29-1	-	TGCAGCGTCGAAACCGGGAAGGCAGAGACCCAGTACTTC	CSVETGKAETQYF
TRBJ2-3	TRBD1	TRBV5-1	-	TGCGCCAGCAGCTTGGCGCAGGGGGCAAGCACAGATACGCAGTATTTT	CASSLAQGASTDTQYF
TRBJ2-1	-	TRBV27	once	TGTGCCAGCAGTTTATATAGGACTTCATACAATGAGCAGTTCTTC	CASSLYRTSYNEQFF
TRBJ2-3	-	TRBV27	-	TGTGCCAGCAGTCCATTAGACAGAAGGGCGCCAGATACGCAGTATTTT	CASSPLDRRAPDTQYF
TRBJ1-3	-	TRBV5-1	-	TGCGCCAGCAGCTTGCTAGGGGACAAATCTGGAAACACCATATATTTT	CASSLLGDKSGNTIYF
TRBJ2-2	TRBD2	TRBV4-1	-	TGCGCCAGCAGCCAAGGGCTAGCGGGAGGGTACACCGGGGAGCTGTTTTTT	CASSQGLAGGYTGELFF